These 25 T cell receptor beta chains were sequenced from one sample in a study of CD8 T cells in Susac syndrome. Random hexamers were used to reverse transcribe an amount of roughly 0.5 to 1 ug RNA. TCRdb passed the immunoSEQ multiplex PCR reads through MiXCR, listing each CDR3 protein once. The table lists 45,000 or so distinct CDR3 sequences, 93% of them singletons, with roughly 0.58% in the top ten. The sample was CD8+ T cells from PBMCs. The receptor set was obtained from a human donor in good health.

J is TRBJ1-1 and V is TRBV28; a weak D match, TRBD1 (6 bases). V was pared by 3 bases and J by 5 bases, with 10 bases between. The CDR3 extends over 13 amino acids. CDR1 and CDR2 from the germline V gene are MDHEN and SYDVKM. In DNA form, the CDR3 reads TGTGCCAGCAGTTTCGGGGGCGAGACTGAAGCTTTCTTT. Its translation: CASSFGGETEAFF.

In DNA, the CDR3 is TGTGCCACCAGTGGGCCCCTGGATGGCGGGGAGCTGTTTTTT. Its translation: CATSGPLDGGELFF. This rearrangement joins TRBV24-1 to TRBJ2-2; D is unclear. This CDR3 contains 14 residues. Germline CDR1 KGHDR, CDR2 SFDVKD. The V gene lost 5 bases and the J gene lost 7 bases, with 13 bases spanning the gap.

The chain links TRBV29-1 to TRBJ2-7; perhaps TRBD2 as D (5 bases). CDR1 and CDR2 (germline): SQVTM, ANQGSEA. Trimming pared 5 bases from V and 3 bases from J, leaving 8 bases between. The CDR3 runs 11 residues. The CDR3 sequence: CSVREGYEQYF. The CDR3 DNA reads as TGCAGCGTTCGTGAGGGCTACGAGCAGTACTTC.

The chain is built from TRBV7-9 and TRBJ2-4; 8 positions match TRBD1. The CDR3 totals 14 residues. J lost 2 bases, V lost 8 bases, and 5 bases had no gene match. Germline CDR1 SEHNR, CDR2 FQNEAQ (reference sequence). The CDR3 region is CASGTGETKNIQYF. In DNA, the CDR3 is TGTGCCAGCGGGACAGGAGAGACCAAAAACATTCAGTACTTC.

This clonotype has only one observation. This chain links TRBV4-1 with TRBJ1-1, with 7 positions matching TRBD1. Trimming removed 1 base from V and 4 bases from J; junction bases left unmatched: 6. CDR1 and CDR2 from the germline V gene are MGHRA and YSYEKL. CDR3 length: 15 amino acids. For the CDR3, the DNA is TGCGCCAGCAGCCAAGGACAGGGAAGCGGCACTGAAGCTTTCTTT. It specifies CASSQGQGSGTEAFF.

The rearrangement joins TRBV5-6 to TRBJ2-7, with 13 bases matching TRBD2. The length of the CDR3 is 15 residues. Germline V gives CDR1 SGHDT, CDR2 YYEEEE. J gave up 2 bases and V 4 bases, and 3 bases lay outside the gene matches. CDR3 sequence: CASSPGLAGTYEQYF. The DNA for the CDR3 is TGTGCCAGCAGCCCGGGACTAGCGGGAACCTACGAGCAGTACTTC.

CDR3 amino acids: CSVEEGSGTYEQYF. For the CDR3, the DNA is TGCAGCGTTGAAGAGGGGTCGGGTACCTACGAGCAGTACTTC. The chain employs TRBV29-1 and TRBJ2-7; no clear D. Trimming cost V 0 bases and J 2 bases, with 11 bases left between them. Germline CDR1 reads SQVTM; CDR2 reads ANQGSEA. CDR3 length equals 14 residues.

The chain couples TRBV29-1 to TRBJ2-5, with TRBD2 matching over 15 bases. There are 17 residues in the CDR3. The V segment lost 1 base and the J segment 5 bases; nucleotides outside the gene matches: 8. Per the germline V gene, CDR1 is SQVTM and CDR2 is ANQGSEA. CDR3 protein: CSVEGAGLAGGWETQYF. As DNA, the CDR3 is TGCAGCGTTGAAGGGGCGGGACTAGCGGGAGGCTGGGAGACCCAGTACTTC.

The CDR3: CASSTRTSGSPETQYF. The CDR3 DNA reads as TGTGCCAGCAGCACCCGGACTAGCGGGAGCCCGGAGACCCAGTACTTC. The rearrangement joins TRBV5-5 to TRBJ2-5; 13 positions match TRBD2. With 4 bases clipped from V and 5 bases from J, the junction kept 8 bases outside the gene matches. The CDR3 extends over 16 amino acids. Germline loops: CDR1 SGHKS, CDR2 YYEKEE (reference sequence). The full variable domain, rest sourced from reference TRBV5-5 and TRBJ2-5, is DAGVTQSPTHLIKTRGQQVTLRCSPISGHKSVSWYQQVLGQGPQFIFQYYEKEERGRGNFPDRFSARQFPNYSSELNVNALLLGDSALYLCASSTRTSGSPETQYFGPGTRLLVL.

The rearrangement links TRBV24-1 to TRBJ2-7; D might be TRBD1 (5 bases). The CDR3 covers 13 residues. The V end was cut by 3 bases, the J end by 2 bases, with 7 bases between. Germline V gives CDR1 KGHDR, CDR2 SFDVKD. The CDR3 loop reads CATSDGAAYEQYF. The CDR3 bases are TGTGCCACCAGTGATGGGGCCGCCTACGAGCAGTACTTC.

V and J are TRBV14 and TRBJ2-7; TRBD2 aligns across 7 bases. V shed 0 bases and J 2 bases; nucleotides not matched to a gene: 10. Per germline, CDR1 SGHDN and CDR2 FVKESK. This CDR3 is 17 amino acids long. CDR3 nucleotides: TGTGCCAGCAGCCAAGAGGCCATGGCGGGAGTCCCCTACGAGCAGTACTTC. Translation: CASSQEAMAGVPYEQYF.

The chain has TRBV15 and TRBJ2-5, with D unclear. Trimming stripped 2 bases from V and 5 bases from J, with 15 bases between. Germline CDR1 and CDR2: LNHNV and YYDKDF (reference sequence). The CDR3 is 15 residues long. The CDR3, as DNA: TGTGCCACCAGCAGACCCGAAGCCGGCGAGGAGACCCAGTACTTC. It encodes CATSRPEAGEETQYF.

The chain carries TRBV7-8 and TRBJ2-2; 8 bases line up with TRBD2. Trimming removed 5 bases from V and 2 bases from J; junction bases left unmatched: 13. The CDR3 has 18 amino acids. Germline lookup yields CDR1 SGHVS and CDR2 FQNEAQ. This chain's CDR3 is CASSPGWAGGGNTGELFF. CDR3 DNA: TGTGCCAGCAGCCCCGGATGGGCGGGAGGAGGAAACACCGGGGAGCTGTTTTTT.

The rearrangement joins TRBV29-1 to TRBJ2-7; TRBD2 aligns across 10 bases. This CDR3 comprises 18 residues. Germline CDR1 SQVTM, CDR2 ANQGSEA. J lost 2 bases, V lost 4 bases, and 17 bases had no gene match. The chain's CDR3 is CSVVGSGLAGDLPYEQYF. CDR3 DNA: TGCAGCGTTGTAGGGAGCGGGCTAGCGGGAGACCTTCCCTACGAGCAGTACTTC.

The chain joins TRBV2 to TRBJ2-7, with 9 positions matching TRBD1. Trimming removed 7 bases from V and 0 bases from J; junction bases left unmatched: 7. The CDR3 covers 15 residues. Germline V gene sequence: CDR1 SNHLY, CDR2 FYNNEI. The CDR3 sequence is CASIGGTGSSYEQYF. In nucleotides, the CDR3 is TGTGCCAGCATCGGCGGGACAGGGAGCTCCTACGAGCAGTACTTC.

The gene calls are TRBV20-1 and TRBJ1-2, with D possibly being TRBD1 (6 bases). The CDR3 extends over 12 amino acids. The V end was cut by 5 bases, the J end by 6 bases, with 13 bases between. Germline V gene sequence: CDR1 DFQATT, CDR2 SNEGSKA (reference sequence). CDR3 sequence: CSADRLKDGYTF. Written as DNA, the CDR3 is TGCAGTGCTGACAGGTTGAAGGATGGCTACACCTTC.

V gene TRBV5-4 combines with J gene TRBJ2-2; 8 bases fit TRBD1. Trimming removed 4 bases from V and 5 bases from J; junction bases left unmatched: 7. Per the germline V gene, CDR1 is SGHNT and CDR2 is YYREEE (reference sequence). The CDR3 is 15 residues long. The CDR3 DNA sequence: TGTGCCAGCAGCGCGGGGACAGGTAGAACCGGGGAGCTGTTTTTT. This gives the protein CASSAGTGRTGELFF.

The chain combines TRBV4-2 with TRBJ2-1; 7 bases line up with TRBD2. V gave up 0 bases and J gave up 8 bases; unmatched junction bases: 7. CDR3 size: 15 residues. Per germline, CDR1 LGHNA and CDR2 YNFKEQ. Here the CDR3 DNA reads TGTGCCAGCAGCCAAGAACTAGCGAGATTCGATGAGCAGTTCTTC. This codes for CASSQELARFDEQFF.

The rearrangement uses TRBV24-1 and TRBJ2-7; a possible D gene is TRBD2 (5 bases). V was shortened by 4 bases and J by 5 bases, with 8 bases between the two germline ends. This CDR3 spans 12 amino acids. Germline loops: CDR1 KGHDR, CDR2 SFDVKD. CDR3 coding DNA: TGTGCCACCAGTGACACGGGGAACGAGCAGTACTTC. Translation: CATSDTGNEQYF.

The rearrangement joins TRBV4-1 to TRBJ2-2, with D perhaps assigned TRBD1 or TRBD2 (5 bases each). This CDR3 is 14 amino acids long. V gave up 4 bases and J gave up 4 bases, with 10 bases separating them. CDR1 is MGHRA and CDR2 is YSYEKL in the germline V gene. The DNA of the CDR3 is TGCGCCAGCAGCCTGGGACGGAGCACCGGGGAGCTGTTTTTT. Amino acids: CASSLGRSTGELFF.

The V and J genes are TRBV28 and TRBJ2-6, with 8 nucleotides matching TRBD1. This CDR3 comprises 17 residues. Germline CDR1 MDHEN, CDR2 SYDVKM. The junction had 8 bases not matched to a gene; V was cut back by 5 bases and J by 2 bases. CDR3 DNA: TGTGCCAGCAGTCCCCTGGACAGGGTAGCTGGGGCCAACGTCCTGACTTTC. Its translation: CASSPLDRVAGANVLTF.

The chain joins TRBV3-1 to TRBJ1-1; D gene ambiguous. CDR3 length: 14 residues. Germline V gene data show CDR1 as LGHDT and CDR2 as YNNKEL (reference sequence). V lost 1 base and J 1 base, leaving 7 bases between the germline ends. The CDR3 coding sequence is TGTGCCAGCAGCCAAGGTATAGGGAACACTGAAGCTTTCTTT. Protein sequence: CASSQGIGNTEAFF.

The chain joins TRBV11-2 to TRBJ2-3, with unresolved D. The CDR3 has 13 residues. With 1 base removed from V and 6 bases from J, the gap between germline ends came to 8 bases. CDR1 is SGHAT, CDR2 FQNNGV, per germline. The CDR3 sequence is CASSLVVTDTQYF. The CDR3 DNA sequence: TGTGCCAGCAGCTTAGTGGTGACGGATACGCAGTATTTT.

CDR3 in amino acids: CASQGLAGWVNEQFF. The CDR3 DNA reads TGTGCCAGTCAGGGACTAGCGGGATGGGTGAATGAGCAGTTCTTC. The chain has TRBV28 and TRBJ2-1, with TRBD2 identical over 13 bases. The ends lost 9 bases at V and 7 bases at J; junction bases unmatched: 9. Per germline, CDR1 MDHEN and CDR2 SYDVKM. This CDR3 is 15 amino acids long.

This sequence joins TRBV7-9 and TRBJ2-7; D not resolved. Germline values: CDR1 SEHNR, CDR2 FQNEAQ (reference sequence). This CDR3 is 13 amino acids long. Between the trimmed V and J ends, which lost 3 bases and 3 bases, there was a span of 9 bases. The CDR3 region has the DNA TGTGCCAGCAGCTTTTTAGCCGACTACGAGCAGTACTTC. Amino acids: CASSFLADYEQYF.